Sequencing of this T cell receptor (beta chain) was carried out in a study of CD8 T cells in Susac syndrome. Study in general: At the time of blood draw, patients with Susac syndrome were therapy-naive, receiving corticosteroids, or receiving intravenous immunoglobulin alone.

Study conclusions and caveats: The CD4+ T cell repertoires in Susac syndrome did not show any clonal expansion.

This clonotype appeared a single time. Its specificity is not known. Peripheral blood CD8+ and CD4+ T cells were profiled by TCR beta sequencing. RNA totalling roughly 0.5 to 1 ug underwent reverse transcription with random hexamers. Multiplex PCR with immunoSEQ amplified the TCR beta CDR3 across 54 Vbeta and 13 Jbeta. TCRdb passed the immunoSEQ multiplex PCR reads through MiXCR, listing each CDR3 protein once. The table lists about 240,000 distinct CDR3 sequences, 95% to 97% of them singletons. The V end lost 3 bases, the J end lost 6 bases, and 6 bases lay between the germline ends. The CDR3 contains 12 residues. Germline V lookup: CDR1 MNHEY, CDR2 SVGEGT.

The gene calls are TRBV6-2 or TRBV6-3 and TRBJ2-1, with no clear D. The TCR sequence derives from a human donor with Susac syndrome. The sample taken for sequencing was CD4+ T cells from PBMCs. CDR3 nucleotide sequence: TGTGCCAGCAGTTATGTGGTCAATGAGCAGTTCTTC. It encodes CASSYVVNEQFF.